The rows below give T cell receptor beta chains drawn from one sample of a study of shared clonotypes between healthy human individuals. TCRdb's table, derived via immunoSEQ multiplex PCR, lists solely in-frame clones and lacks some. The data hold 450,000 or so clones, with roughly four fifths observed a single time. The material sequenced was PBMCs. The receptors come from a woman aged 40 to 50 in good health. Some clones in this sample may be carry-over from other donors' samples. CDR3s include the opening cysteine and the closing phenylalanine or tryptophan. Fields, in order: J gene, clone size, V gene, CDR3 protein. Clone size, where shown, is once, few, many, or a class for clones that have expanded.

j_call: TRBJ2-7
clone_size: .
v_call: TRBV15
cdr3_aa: CATSSHTGAYEQYF

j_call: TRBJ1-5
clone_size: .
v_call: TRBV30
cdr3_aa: CAWSAGRGLGNQPQHF

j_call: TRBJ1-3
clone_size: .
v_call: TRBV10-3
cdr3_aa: CAISARGPRNTIYF

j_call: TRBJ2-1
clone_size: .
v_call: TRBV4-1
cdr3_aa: CASSQDGWDFNNEQFF

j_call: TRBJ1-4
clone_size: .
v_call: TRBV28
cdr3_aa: CAIAGGQGREKLFF

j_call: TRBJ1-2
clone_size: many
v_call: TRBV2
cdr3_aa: CASRFDSLYGYTF

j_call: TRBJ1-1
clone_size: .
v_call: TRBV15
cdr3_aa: CATSRDRGANTEAFF

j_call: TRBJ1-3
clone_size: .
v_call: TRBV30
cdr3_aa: CAWATGWGNTIYF

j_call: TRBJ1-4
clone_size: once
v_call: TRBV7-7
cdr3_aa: CASSLRPGGNEKLFF

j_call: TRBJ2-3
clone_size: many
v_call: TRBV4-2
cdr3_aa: CASSLPGGTQYF

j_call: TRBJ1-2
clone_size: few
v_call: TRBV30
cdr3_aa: CAWMSSILFGYTF

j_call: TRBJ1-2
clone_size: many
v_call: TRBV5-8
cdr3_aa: CASSPGTATNYGYTF

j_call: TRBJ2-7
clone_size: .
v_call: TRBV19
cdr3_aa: CASSISRQEPTYEQYF

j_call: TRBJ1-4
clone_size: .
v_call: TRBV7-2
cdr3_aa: CASSLVRGLEATNEKLFF

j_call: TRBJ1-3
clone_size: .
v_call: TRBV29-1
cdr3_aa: CSVEQPGQQNTIYF

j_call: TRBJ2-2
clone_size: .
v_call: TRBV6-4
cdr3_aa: CASSEAGTANTGELFF

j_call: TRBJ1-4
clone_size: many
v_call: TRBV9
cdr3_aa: CASSVGGRRNEKLFF

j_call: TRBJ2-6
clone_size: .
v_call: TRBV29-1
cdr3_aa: CSVKGLPLSGANVLTF

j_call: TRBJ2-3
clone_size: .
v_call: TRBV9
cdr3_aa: CASSVLVGEGTDTQYF

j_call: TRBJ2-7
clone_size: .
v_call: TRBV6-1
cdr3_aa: CASSEGNYEQYF

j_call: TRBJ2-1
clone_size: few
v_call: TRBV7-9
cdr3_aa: CASSYRTSGRNEQFF

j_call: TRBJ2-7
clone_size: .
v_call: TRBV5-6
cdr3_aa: CASSPRAGASYEQYF

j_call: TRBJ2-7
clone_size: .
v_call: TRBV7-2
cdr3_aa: CASSLARDRRSGEQYF

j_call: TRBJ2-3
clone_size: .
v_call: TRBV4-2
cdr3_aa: CASSQGGFDTDTQYF

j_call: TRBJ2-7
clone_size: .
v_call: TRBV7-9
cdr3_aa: CASSPDTYEQYF

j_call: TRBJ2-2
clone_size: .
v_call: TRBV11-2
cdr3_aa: CASRPTSGSVGELFF

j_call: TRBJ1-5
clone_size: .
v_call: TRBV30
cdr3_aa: CAWSVYRYNQPQHF

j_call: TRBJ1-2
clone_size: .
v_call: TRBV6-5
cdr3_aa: CASSWSGYGYTF

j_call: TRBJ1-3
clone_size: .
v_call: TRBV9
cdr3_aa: CASSGGQGSGNTIYF

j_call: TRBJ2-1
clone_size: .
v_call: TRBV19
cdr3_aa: CASSSSGQSYNEQFF

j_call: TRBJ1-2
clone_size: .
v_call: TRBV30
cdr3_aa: CAWSVGQWVHGYTF

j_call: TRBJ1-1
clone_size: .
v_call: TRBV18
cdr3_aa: CASSPANTEAFF

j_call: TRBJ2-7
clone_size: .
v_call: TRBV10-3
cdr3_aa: CAISGALLPDEQYF

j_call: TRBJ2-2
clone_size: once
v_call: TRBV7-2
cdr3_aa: CASSLRVAGAGELFF

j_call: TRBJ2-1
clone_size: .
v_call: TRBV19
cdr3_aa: CASSALAGNWGNEQFF

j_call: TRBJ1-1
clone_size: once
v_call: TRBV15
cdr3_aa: CATSRDRGEATEAFF

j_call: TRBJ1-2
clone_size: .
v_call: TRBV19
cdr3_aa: CASSRNRDDGYTF

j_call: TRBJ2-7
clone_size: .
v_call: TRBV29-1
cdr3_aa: CSVYGGNGYEQYF

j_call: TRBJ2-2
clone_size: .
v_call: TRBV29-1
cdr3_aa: CSGLAVNTGELFF

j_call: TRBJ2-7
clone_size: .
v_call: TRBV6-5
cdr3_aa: CASYGGSGEYF

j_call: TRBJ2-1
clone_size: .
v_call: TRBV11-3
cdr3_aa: CASSPFREDEQFF